Listed below are T cell receptor beta chains from one sample, sequenced in a study of OX40 agonist ivuxolimab in advanced cancers. Assay used: immunoSEQ multiplex PCR; TCRdb lists only in-frame clones, some missing. Here the sample spans 40,000 or so clones, 88% being singletons. The sample in question was CD4+ or CD8+ T cells sorted from blood, obtained in a trial of the OX40 agonist ivuxolimab. Source of these receptors: an adult with an advanced solid tumor such as melanoma, head and neck, liver or kidney cancer. Both conserved end residues are part of each CDR3. D genes are given only for firm matches. The size entry is marked missing in some rows and otherwise reads once, few, many or a size class.

j_call d_call clone_size v_call cdr3_aa cdr3_nt
TRBJ1-1 TRBD1 NA TRBV6-5 CASSWDRDNTEAFF TGTGCCAGCAGCTGGGACAGGGACAACACTGAAGCTTTCTTT
TRBJ2-1 NA NA TRBV21-1 CASSMRARGNNEQFF TGTGCCAGCAGCATGAGGGCAAGGGGAAACAATGAGCAGTTCTTC
TRBJ1-5 NA NA TRBV18 CASSPGNLGEIMAQHF TGTGCCAGCTCACCGGGGAATCTGGGGGAAATCATGGCCCAGCATTTT
TRBJ2-4 NA once TRBV14 CASSQGPLQYF TGTGCCAGCAGCCAAGGCCCCCTTCAGTACTTC
TRBJ1-2 TRBD1 NA TRBV29-1 CSDGTDYGYTF TGCAGCGACGGGACAGACTATGGCTACACCTTC
TRBJ2-1 TRBD2 NA TRBV5-5 CASSPRTSGGNEQFF TGTGCCAGCAGCCCACGGACTAGCGGGGGAAATGAGCAGTTCTTC
TRBJ2-3 NA medium-sized TRBV5-1 CASSLEVPQDTQYF TGCGCCAGCAGCTTGGAGGTCCCCCAAGATACGCAGTATTTT
TRBJ1-1 NA NA TRBV29-1 CSVGVGSGDTEAFF TGCAGCGTTGGGGTAGGGAGCGGGGACACTGAAGCTTTCTTT
TRBJ1-1 NA NA TRBV25-1 CASSEIGRGTEAFF TGTGCCAGCAGTGAAATCGGCAGGGGCACTGAAGCTTTCTTT
TRBJ1-4 TRBD1 once TRBV5-1 CASSLEGTGEEKLFF TGCGCCAGCAGCTTGGAGGGGACAGGGGAAGAAAAACTGTTTTTT
TRBJ1-2 NA NA TRBV5-6 CASSLAQSYGYTF TGTGCCAGCAGCTTAGCACAGTCCTATGGCTACACCTTC
TRBJ1-4 NA NA TRBV29-1 CSVTGNPDEKLFF TGCAGCGTTACAGGGAATCCGGACGAAAAACTGTTTTTT
TRBJ2-1 NA NA TRBV15 CATSKRELTEQFF TGTGCCACCAGTAAGCGTGAACTAACTGAGCAGTTCTTC
TRBJ1-1 NA few TRBV10-2 CASSESNEAFF TGCGCCAGCAGTGAGAGCAATGAAGCTTTCTTT
TRBJ1-2 NA once TRBV28 CASSHKPQGYTF TGTGCCAGCAGTCATAAACCCCAGGGCTACACCTTC
TRBJ1-3 NA NA TRBV29-1 CSVSSPPSSGNTIYF TGCAGCGTCAGTTCGCCCCCCAGCTCTGGAAACACCATATATTTT
TRBJ1-5 NA NA TRBV30 CAWGGNNNQPQHF TGTGCCTGGGGGGGAAACAACAATCAGCCCCAGCATTTT
TRBJ1-5 NA NA TRBV28 CASSPGPNQPQHF TGTGCCAGCAGCCCCGGACCGAACCAGCCCCAGCATTTT
TRBJ1-1 TRBD1 NA TRBV6-5 CASSTQGARTEAFF TGTGCCAGCAGTACCCAGGGGGCGAGGACTGAAGCTTTCTTT
TRBJ2-2 NA NA TRBV5-1 CASSLETGNTGELFF TGCGCCAGCAGCTTGGAGACAGGGAACACCGGGGAGCTGTTTTTT
TRBJ2-1 TRBD1 NA TRBV27 CASSSRDRVSNEQFF TGTGCCAGCAGCTCCCGGGACAGGGTTTCGAATGAGCAGTTCTTC
TRBJ1-3 NA NA TRBV30 CAWTDNSGNTIYF TGTGCCTGGACGGACAACTCTGGAAACACCATATATTTT
TRBJ2-7 NA NA TRBV5-1 CASRDGGTPTYEQYF TGCGCCAGCAGGGATGGCGGGACCCCTACCTACGAGCAGTACTTC
TRBJ1-1 NA NA TRBV13 CASSYRGGMGAFF TGTGCCAGCAGCTATCGAGGAGGGATGGGAGCTTTCTTT
TRBJ2-7 NA NA TRBV30 CAWSVGGLSYEQYF TGTGCCTGGAGTGTAGGGGGTCTCTCCTACGAGCAGTACTTC
TRBJ1-1 NA NA TRBV6-5 CASSYSGEMNTEAFF TGTGCCAGCAGTTACTCGGGGGAAATGAACACTGAAGCTTTCTTT
TRBJ2-7 NA NA TRBV27 CASSLSSWGSSYEQYF TGTGCCAGCAGTTTATCGTCATGGGGCAGCTCCTACGAGCAGTACTTC
TRBJ1-5 NA NA TRBV6-6 CASSPIGQPQHF TGTGCCAGCAGCCCGATAGGTCAGCCCCAGCATTTT
TRBJ2-1 NA NA TRBV27 CASSLSFRDEQFF TGTGCCAGCAGTTTATCCTTTAGGGATGAGCAGTTCTTC
TRBJ2-1 NA NA TRBV5-6 CASSLWTGRGEQFF TGTGCCAGCAGCCTCTGGACTGGGAGAGGCGAGCAGTTCTTC
TRBJ2-7 NA NA TRBV7-9 CASSEGSYEQYF TGTGCCAGCAGTGAGGGGTCCTACGAGCAGTACTTC
TRBJ2-7 NA NA TRBV6-5 CASSRLEGYYEQYF TGTGCCAGCAGCCGACTAGAGGGTTACTACGAGCAGTACTTC